This TCR beta chain stems from a study of T cell changes during pregnancy in multiple sclerosis. This clone came up once. The ends were cut back, 4 bases at V and 1 base at J, with 15 bases in the middle. CDR3 length: 16 amino acids. The germline gives CDR1 SGHVS, CDR2 FQNEAQ. Only in-frame clones appear in the TCRdb table, and some are missing; sequencing was by immunoSEQ multiplex PCR. The table has around 70,000 clones, 80% to 95% seen once. The TCR was taken from a female donor in good health, enrolled as a control in a pregnancy study. The chain joins TRBV7-8 to TRBJ2-3; TRBD1 is a possible D gene (6 bases). Sequenced here: peripheral blood, sampled in the first trimester of pregnancy. The CDR3 sequence is CASSSPRGRGTDTQYF. CDR3 bases: TGTGCCAGCAGCTCCCCGAGGGGGAGAGGCACAGATACGCAGTATTTT. The complete variable domain, with remaining parts taken from reference TRBV7-8 and TRBJ2-3, reads GAGVSQSPRYKVAKRGQDVALRCDPISGHVSLFWYQQALGQGPEFLTYFQNEAQLDKSGLPSDRFFAERPEGSVSTLKIQRTQQEDSAVYLCASSSPRGRGTDTQYFGPGTRLTVL.